Given below is one TCR beta chain in context. This entry comes from a study of blood T cell repertoires in COVID-19. Sequenced by immunoSEQ multiplex PCR; TCRdb stores in-frame clones only, minus some. Of about 370,000 clones in the sample, 80% to 90% are singletons; the top ten hold less than 3.5%. The Seattle patients, enrolled during active infection, were followed longitudinally. V lost 0 bases, J lost 5 bases, and 9 bases stayed unmatched. The CDR3 extends over 17 amino acids. The germline gives CDR1 SGHNT, CDR2 YENEEA. The specimen was peripheral blood. This clonotype was sampled from a woman aged 30 to 39 with COVID-19, enrolled during active disease. The rearrangement links TRBV11-3 to TRBJ2-5, with TRBD1 matching 10 bases. CDR3 in DNA: TGTGCCAGCAGCTTAGAGAGACAGGGGGCAGTTTTCGAGACCCAGTACTTC. Its translation is CASSLERQGAVFETQYF.